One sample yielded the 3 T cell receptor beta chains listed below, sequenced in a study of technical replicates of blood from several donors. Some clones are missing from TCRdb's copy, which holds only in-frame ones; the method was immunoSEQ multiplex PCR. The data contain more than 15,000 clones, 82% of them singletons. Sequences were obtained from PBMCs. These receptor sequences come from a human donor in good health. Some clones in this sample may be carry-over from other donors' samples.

The CDR3 region is CASSSGPGQVHFSNQPQHF. CDR3 DNA sequence: TGTGCCAGCAGTTCAGGTCCGGGACAGGTACATTTTAGCAATCAGCCCCAGCATTTT. The chain couples TRBV28 to TRBJ1-5; TRBD1 agrees at 8 bases. CDR3 length equals 19 residues. Germline V gene data show CDR1 as MDHEN and CDR2 as SYDVKM. V lost 4 bases, J lost 0 bases, and 14 bases stayed unmatched.

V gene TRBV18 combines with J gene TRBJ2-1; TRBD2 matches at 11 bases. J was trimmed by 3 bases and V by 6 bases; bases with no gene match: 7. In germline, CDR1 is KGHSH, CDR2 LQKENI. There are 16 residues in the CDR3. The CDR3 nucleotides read TGTGCCAGCTCGATAACTAGCGGGAGCCTCTACAATGAGCAGTTCTTC. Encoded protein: CASSITSGSLYNEQFF.

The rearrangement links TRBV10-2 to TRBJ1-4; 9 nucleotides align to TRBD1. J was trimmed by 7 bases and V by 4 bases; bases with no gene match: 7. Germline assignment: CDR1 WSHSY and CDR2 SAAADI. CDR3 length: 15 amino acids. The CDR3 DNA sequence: TGCGCCAGCAGTGGGGGGACAGGGCTGGCTGAAAAACTGTTTTTT. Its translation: CASSGGTGLAEKLFF.